A selection of T cell receptor beta chains follows, all from one sample in a study of monozygotic twins with cystic fibrosis. The repertoire was sequenced with immunoSEQ multiplex PCR; TCRdb's copy has only in-frame clones and lacks some. Of 15,000 to 20,000 clones listed, 95% to 98% are singletons. The source material was blood. The source is a woman aged 30 to 39 with cystic fibrosis. Each CDR3 is given without its conserved first and last residue. A D gene is named only where the DNA matches it firmly.

v_gene: TRBV7-2; d_gene: NA; CDR3aa: ASSLFPGIDQPQH
v_gene: TRBV7-2; d_gene: TRBD1; CDR3aa: ASSLGRGPLESF
v_gene: TRBV6-5; d_gene: NA; CDR3aa: ASSTTTGTEAF
v_gene: TRBV9; d_gene: NA; CDR3aa: ASSGGVPRTGELF
v_gene: TRBV6-5; d_gene: NA; CDR3aa: ASRTGPSSQY
v_gene: TRBV14; d_gene: TRBD1; CDR3aa: ASSQWGQGNSPLH
v_gene: TRBV6-6; d_gene: NA; CDR3aa: ASSLGPRYNEQF
v_gene: TRBV28; d_gene: TRBD1; CDR3aa: ASSNQGQGAYEQY
v_gene: TRBV7-2; d_gene: NA; CDR3aa: ASSLAVQLYGYT
v_gene: TRBV6-1; d_gene: NA; CDR3aa: ASSEKFGYT
v_gene: TRBV18; d_gene: NA; CDR3aa: ASSGLRGTNEKLF
v_gene: TRBV25-1; d_gene: NA; CDR3aa: ASSEGVLGGNEKLF
v_gene: TRBV9; d_gene: NA; CDR3aa: ASSAKEETQY
v_gene: TRBV5-1; d_gene: NA; CDR3aa: ASSPGLGVGVWYEQY
v_gene: TRBV6-5; d_gene: NA; CDR3aa: ASSPTGTEAF
v_gene: TRBV7-2; d_gene: NA; CDR3aa: ASTQGPSGGYT
v_gene: TRBV6-1; d_gene: NA; CDR3aa: ASSMEGRREQY
v_gene: TRBV7-2; d_gene: NA; CDR3aa: ASQDKIRRGSYEQY
v_gene: TRBV9; d_gene: NA; CDR3aa: ASSVRSFSFHEQF